The 21 T cell receptor beta chains presented below share a single source sample, sequenced in a study of shared clonotypes between healthy human individuals. Selected positively for CCR7 and CD45RO-negative, naive CD8 cells excluded terminally differentiated effector memory CD45RA+ cells. The method was immunoSEQ multiplex PCR; TCRdb's version includes in-frame clones alone and lacks a portion of them. The sample contains about 700,000 clones, about 91% of which appear only once. Sequences were obtained from naive CD8+ T cells sorted from blood. The receptors derive from a man aged 30-40 years in good health.

This sequence joins TRBV30 and TRBJ2-7; D not certain. V was clipped by 2 bases and J by 0 bases, with 14 bases between them. The CDR3 covers 15 residues. The germline V gene encodes CDR1 GTSNPN and CDR2 SVGIG (reference sequence). The CDR3 DNA reads as TGTGCCTGGAGTCGGTACAGAGAGACCTCCTACGAGCAGTACTTC. Amino acid sequence: CAWSRYRETSYEQYF.

The chain has TRBV7-8 and TRBJ2-7; D not resolved. Trimming left V 5 bases short and J 3 bases short, with 17 bases between. This CDR3 has 15 residues. The germline V gene encodes CDR1 SGHVS and CDR2 FQNEAQ. CDR3 coding DNA: TGTGCCAGCAGCCCCGCTCCTTCTAGTTTCTACGAGCAGTACTTC. This sequence encodes CASSPAPSSFYEQYF.

The CDR3 region has the DNA TGCGCCAGCAGCCATGACACGAGCAATCAGCCCCAGCATTTT. Its translation: CASSHDTSNQPQHF. V is TRBV5-1 and J is TRBJ1-5; D uncertain. V shed 4 bases and J shed 1 base, with 9 bases lying between them. The germline gives CDR1 SGHRS, CDR2 YFSETQ. The CDR3 length is 14 residues.

This clone was seen just once. The chain combines TRBV11-1 with TRBJ2-1, with 14 nucleotides matching TRBD2. Per the germline V gene, CDR1 is SGHAT and CDR2 is FQDESV (reference sequence). V shed 8 bases and J 2 bases; nucleotides not matched to a gene: 5. The CDR3 runs 16 residues. CDR3 sequence: CASRTSGRSAYNEQFF. Written as DNA, the CDR3 is TGTGCCAGCCGGACTAGCGGGAGGTCTGCCTACAATGAGCAGTTCTTC. Full variable domain (remainder filled in from reference TRBV11-1 and TRBJ2-1): EAEVAQSPRYKITEKSQAVAFWCDPISGHATLYWYRQILGQGPELLVQFQDESVVDDSQLPKDRFSAERLKGVDSTLKIQPAELGDSAMYLCASRTSGRSAYNEQFFGPGTRLTVL.

A remark on this clone: Other DNA sequences in this sample translate to the same CDR3. The chain recombines TRBV5-6 with TRBJ2-1, with D maybe TRBD2 (6 bases). Per the germline V gene, CDR1 is SGHDT and CDR2 is YYEEEE. Between the trimmed V and J ends, which lost 2 bases and 0 bases, there was a span of 12 bases. This CDR3 comprises 16 residues. CDR3 sequence reads: CASSLVGGSSYNEQFF. CDR3 nucleotides: TGTGCCAGCAGCTTAGTGGGAGGAAGCTCCTACAATGAGCAGTTCTTC.

The rearrangement links TRBV18 to TRBJ1-1; D not certain. This CDR3 comprises 14 residues. Between the trimmed V and J ends, which lost 1 base and 1 base, there was a span of 7 bases. Germline CDR1 reads KGHSH; CDR2 reads LQKENI. CDR3 sequence: CASSPRASNTEAFF. The DNA for the CDR3 is TGTGCCAGCTCACCACGGGCGTCGAACACTGAAGCTTTCTTT.

The DNA of the CDR3 is TGCAGCGTCGCAGCGGGAGCCATAAATGAGCAGTTCTTC. Protein: CSVAAGAINEQFF. This chain joins TRBV29-1 and TRBJ2-1; 8 bases match TRBD2. V lost 6 bases to trimming and J lost 7 bases; unmatched junction nucleotides: 8. The length of the CDR3 is 13 residues. CDR1 and CDR2 (germline): SQVTM, ANQGSEA.

This chain connects TRBV7-6 to TRBJ2-3; 14 positions match TRBD2. In germline, CDR1 is SGHVS, CDR2 FNYEAQ. J gave up 6 bases and V 5 bases, and 7 bases lay outside the gene matches. The CDR3 has 16 residues. CDR3 DNA sequence: TGTGCCAGCAGCGGCGGGGGACTAGCGGGAGAGGATACGCAGTATTTT. Protein sequence: CASSGGGLAGEDTQYF.

This clone has just one count. V is TRBV5-4 and J is TRBJ2-1; D might be TRBD2 (5 bases). V was trimmed by 0 bases and J by 6 bases, leaving 13 bases between them. The germline gives CDR1 SGHNT, CDR2 YYREEE (reference sequence). This CDR3 spans 15 amino acids. CDR3 DNA sequence: TGTGCCAGCAGCTTGGAAGGTACCGGACTCAATGAGCAGTTCTTC. Its translation: CASSLEGTGLNEQFF.

The chain links TRBV27 to TRBJ2-7; 7 positions agree with TRBD2. V gave up 5 bases and J gave up 12 bases; unmatched junction bases: 7. Looked up from germline, CDR1 is MNHEY and CDR2 is SMNVEV (reference sequence). This CDR3 is 11 amino acids long. As DNA, the CDR3 is TGTGCCAGCAGTCAAGGACTAGGTCTGTACTTC. Translating gives CASSQGLGLYF.

The chain links TRBV28 to TRBJ2-7, with D maybe TRBD2 (6 bases). The length of the CDR3 is 16 residues. Germline CDR1 is MDHEN and CDR2 is SYDVKM. V dropped 2 bases and J dropped 3 bases, with 17 bases sitting between them. The CDR3 DNA reads TGTGCCAGCAGTTTAACTGGAGGGCCATCGGACTACGAGCAGTACTTC. Translated, it gives CASSLTGGPSDYEQYF.

The chain employs TRBV11-2 and TRBJ2-1; 8 positions match TRBD2. Germline-derived CDR1 and CDR2 are SGHAT and FQNNGV. The V and J ends lost 3 bases and 5 bases, in that order; junction bases with no gene match: 9. This CDR3 is built from 16 residues. The CDR3 loop is CASSFIAGLGNNEQFF. The CDR3 bases are TGTGCCAGCAGCTTTATCGCGGGACTAGGGAACAATGAGCAGTTCTTC. The whole variable domain, remainder taken from reference TRBV11-2 and TRBJ2-1, is EAGVAQSPRYKIIEKRQSVAFWCNPISGHATLYWYQQILGQGPKLLIQFQNNGVVDDSQLPKDRFSAERLKGVDSTLKIQPAKLEDSAVYLCASSFIAGLGNNEQFFGPGTRLTVL.

The rearrangement uses TRBV11-2 and TRBJ2-1; the match to TRBD2 covers 12 bases. The V gene's germline CDR1 is SGHAT and CDR2 FQNNGV. The length of the CDR3 is 19 residues. Unmatched junction bases numbered 13, after V lost 5 bases and J lost 2 bases. The CDR3 loop is CASSPRRASGRVTYNEQFF. The CDR3 DNA sequence: TGTGCCAGCAGCCCCCGCCGGGCTAGCGGGAGGGTCACCTACAATGAGCAGTTCTTC.

The chain is built from TRBV7-9 and TRBJ1-5; the D is unclear. This CDR3 is 16 amino acids long. Germline V gene sequence: CDR1 SEHNR, CDR2 FQNEAQ (reference sequence). V lost 1 base and J lost 4, with 14 bases in between. The CDR3 coding sequence is TGTGCCAGCAGCTTAGTGTCGACCGCAGGAAATCAGCCCCAGCATTTT. Translation gives CASSLVSTAGNQPQHF.

The J gene is TRBJ2-1, the V gene TRBV7-8; 11 bases line up with TRBD2. Germline values: CDR1 SGHVS, CDR2 FQNEAQ. V shed 3 bases, J shed 3 bases, and the junction held 13 bases outside the gene matches. The CDR3 runs to 19 residues. CDR3 nucleotide sequence: TGTGCCAGCAGCTTTTTGGGAGGGACTAGCGGTCTCTTCTACAATGAGCAGTTCTTC. Translated, it gives CASSFLGGTSGLFYNEQFF.

The rearrangement uses TRBV4-3 and TRBJ2-7; D not resolved. Germline V gene sequence: CDR1 LGHNA, CDR2 YSLEER. Trimming took 0 bases from V and 3 from J, leaving 6 bases between them. The CDR3 is made up of 13 amino acids. Here the CDR3 reads CASSQDPDYEQYF. CDR3 nucleotides: TGCGCCAGCAGCCAAGATCCGGACTACGAGCAGTACTTC.

This chain joins TRBV11-2 and TRBJ1-1, with D possibly matching TRBD1 (5 bases). Between the trimmed V and J ends, which lost 0 bases and 4 bases, there was a span of 18 bases. CDR1 is SGHAT and CDR2 is FQNNGV in the germline V gene. The CDR3 spans 17 residues. Here the CDR3 DNA reads TGTGCCAGCAGCTTAGATTCTTTAGTCCCGAGGGGCACTGAAGCTTTCTTT. It is translated as CASSLDSLVPRGTEAFF.

V is TRBV29-1 and J is TRBJ2-1, with D perhaps being TRBD1 or TRBD2 (5 bases each). Germline V gene sequence: CDR1 SQVTM, CDR2 ANQGSEA. The CDR3 is 14 residues long. V was cut by 8 bases and J by 0 bases, with 14 bases left in between. DNA of the CDR3: TGCAGCTCAATTGGGACGGACTCCTACAATGAGCAGTTCTTC. Translating it yields CSSIGTDSYNEQFF.

This clone was counted a single time. V and J are TRBV27 and TRBJ2-7; D remains unclear. Between the trimmed V and J ends, which lost 2 bases and 2 bases, there was a span of 19 bases. Per the germline V gene, CDR1 is MNHEY and CDR2 is SMNVEV (reference sequence). The CDR3 covers 17 residues. Here the CDR3 DNA reads TGTGCCAGCAGTTTAGGAAACCCCTCGGTTCAAACCTACGAGCAGTACTTC. This encodes CASSLGNPSVQTYEQYF.

This clone was observed a few times. This chain connects TRBV7-8 to TRBJ2-1, with D perhaps matching TRBD1 (5 bases). This CDR3 contains 15 residues. CDR1 and CDR2 (germline): SGHVS, FQNEAQ. V dropped 8 bases and J dropped 0 bases, with 14 bases sitting between them. CDR3 in amino acids: CASASGPSSYNEQFF. CDR3 in DNA: TGTGCCAGCGCGTCAGGGCCGAGCTCCTACAATGAGCAGTTCTTC.

V and J are TRBV4-3 and TRBJ2-7; perhaps TRBD1 as D (6 bases). Trimming cost V 0 bases and J 0 bases, with 9 bases left between them. Germline-derived CDR1 and CDR2 are LGHNA and YSLEER. This CDR3 has 15 residues. CDR3 sequence reads: CASSQDRGYSYEQYF. DNA for the CDR3: TGCGCCAGCAGCCAAGACAGGGGTTACTCCTACGAGCAGTACTTC.